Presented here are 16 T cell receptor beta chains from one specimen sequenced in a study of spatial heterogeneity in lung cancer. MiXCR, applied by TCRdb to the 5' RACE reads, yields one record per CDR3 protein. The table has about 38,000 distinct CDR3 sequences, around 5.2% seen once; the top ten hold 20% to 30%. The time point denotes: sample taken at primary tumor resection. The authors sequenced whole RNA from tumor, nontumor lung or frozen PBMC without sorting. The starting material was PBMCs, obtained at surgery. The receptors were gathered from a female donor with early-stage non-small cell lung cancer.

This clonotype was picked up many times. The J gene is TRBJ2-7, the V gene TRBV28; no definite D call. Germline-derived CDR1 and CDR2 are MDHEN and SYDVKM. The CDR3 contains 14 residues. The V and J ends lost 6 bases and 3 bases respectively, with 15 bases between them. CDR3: CASRPGQFLYEQYF. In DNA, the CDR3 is TGTGCCAGCAGGCCCGGGCAGTTTCTCTACGAGCAGTACTTC. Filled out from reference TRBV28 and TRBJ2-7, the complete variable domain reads DVKVTQSSRYLVKRTGEKVFLECVQDMDHENMFWYRQDPGLGLRLIYFSYDVKMKEKGDIPEGYSVSREKKERFSLILESASTNQTSMYLCASRPGQFLYEQYFGPGTRLTVT.

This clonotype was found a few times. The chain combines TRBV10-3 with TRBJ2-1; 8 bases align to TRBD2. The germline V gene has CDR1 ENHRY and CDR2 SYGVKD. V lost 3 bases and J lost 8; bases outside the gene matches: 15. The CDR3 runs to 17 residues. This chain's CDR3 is CAISEGLAKGLPDEQFF. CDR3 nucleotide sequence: TGTGCCATCAGTGAAGGACTAGCTAAGGGTTTACCGGATGAGCAGTTCTTC.

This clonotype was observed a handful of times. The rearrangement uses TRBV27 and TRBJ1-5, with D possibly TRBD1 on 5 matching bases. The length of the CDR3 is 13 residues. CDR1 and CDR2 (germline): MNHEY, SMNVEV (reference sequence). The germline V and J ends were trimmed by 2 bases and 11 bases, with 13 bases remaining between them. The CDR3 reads CASSLQGGEAQHF. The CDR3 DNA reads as TGTGCCAGCAGTTTACAGGGAGGGGAGGCCCAGCATTTT.

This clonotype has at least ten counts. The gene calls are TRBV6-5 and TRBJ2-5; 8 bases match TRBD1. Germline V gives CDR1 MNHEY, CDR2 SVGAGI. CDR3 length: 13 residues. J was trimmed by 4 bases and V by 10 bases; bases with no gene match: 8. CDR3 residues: CATYHRGTETQYF. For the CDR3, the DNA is TGTGCCACCTACCACAGGGGGACAGAGACCCAGTACTTC.

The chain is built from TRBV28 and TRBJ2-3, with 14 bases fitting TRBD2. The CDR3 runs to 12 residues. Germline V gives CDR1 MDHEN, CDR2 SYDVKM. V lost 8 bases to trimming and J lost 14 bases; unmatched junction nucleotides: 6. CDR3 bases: TGTGCCAGCGGGACTAGCGGGGGAGTTTGGTATTTT. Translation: CASGTSGGVWYF.

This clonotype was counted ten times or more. This CDR3 reads CASSATGYNEAFF. CDR3 coding DNA: TGTGCCAGCAGCGCAACAGGATACAATGAAGCTTTCTTT. The chain carries TRBV5-6 and TRBJ1-1, with a possible D match to TRBD1 (5 bases). CDR1 and CDR2 from the germline V gene are SGHDT and YYEEEE. This CDR3 is 13 amino acids long. V was cut by 4 bases and J by 7 bases, with 14 bases left in between. The full variable domain, in which reference TRBV5-6 and TRBJ1-1 provide the parts outside the CDR3, is DAGVTQSPTHLIKTRGQQVTLRCSPKSGHDTVSWYQQALGQGPQFIFQYYEEEERQRGNFPDRFSGHQFPNYSSELNVNALLLGDSALYLCASSATGYNEAFFGQGTRLTVV.

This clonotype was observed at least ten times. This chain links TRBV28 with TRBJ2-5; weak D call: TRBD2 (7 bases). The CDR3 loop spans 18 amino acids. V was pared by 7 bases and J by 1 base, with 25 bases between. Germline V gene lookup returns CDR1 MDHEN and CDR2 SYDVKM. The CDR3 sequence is CASTPSENRGGIQETQYF. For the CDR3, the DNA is TGTGCCAGCACCCCTTCGGAGAATAGGGGGGGGATCCAAGAGACCCAGTACTTC.

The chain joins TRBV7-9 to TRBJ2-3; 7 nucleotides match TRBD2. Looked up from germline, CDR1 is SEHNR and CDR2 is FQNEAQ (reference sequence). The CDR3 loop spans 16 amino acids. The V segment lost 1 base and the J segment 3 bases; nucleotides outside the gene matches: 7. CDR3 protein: CASSLGFRGDTDTQYF. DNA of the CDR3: TGTGCCAGCAGCTTAGGATTCCGGGGGGATACAGATACGCAGTATTTT.

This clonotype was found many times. This CDR3 reads CASSYRTGGGNTIYF. CDR3 in DNA: TGTGCCAGCAGTTATCGGACAGGGGGTGGAAACACCATATATTTT. The chain links TRBV6-5 to TRBJ1-3, with 10 nucleotides matching TRBD1. This CDR3 contains 15 residues. The ends lost 3 bases at V and 3 bases at J; junction bases unmatched: 2. Per the germline V gene, CDR1 is MNHEY and CDR2 is SVGAGI.

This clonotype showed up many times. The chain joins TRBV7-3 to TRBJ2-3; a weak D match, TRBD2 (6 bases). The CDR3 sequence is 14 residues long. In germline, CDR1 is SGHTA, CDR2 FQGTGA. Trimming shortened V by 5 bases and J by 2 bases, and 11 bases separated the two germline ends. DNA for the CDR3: TGTGCCAGCAGCCTGGGGACTTCCACAGATACGCAGTATTTT. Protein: CASSLGTSTDTQYF. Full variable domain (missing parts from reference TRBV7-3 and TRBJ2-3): GAGVSQTPSNKVTEKGKYVELRCDPISGHTALYWYRQSLGQGPEFLIYFQGTGAADDSGLPNDRFFAVRPEGSVSTLKIQRTERGDSAVYLCASSLGTSTDTQYFGPGTRLTVL.

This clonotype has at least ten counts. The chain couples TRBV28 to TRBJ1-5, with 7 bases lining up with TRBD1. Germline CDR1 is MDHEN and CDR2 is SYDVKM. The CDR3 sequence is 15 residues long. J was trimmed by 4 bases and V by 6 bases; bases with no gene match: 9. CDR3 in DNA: TGTGCCAGCAGATCGACAGGGTCGGGGAATCAGCCCCAGCATTTT. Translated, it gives CASRSTGSGNQPQHF.

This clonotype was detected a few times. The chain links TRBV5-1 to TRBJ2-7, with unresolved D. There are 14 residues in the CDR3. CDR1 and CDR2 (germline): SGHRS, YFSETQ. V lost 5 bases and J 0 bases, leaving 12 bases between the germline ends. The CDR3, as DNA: TGCGCCAGCAGTGCGAATCCCTCCTCCTACGAGCAGTACTTC. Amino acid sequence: CASSANPSSYEQYF. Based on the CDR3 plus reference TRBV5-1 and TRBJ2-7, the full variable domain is KAGVTQTPRYLIKTRGQQVTLSCSPISGHRSVSWYQQTPGQGLQFLFEYFSETQRNKGNFPGRFSGRQFSNSRSEMNVSTLELGDSALYLCASSANPSSYEQYFGPGTRLTVT.

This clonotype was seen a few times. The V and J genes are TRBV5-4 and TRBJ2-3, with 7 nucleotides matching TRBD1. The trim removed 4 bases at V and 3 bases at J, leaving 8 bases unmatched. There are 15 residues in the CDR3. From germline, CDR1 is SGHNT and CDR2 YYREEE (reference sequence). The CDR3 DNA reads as TGTGCCAGCAGCAGCAGGGGGAGAGGTACAGATACGCAGTATTTT. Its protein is CASSSRGRGTDTQYF.

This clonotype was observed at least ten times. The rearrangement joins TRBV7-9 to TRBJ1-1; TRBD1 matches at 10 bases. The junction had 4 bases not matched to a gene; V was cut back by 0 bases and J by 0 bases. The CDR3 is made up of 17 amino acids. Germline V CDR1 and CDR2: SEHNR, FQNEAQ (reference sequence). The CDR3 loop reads CASSLARDRGMNTEAFF. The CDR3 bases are TGTGCCAGCAGCTTAGCGCGGGACAGGGGCATGAACACTGAAGCTTTCTTT.

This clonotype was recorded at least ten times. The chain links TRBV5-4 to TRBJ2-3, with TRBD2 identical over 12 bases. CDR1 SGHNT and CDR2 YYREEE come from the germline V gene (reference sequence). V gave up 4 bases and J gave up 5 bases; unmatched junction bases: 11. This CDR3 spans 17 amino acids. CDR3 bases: TGTGCCAGCAGCCCGTCGACTAGCGGGGGACCTCAAGATACGCAGTATTTT. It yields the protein CASSPSTSGGPQDTQYF.

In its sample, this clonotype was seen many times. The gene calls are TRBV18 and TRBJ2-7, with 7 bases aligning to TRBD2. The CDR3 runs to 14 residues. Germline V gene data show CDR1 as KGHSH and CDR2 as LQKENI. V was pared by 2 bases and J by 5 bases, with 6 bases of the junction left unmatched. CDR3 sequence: CASSPGLVGDEQYF. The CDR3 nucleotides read TGTGCCAGCTCACCAGGACTAGTAGGTGACGAGCAGTACTTC.